Shown below are 23 T cell receptor beta chains from a single sample sequenced in a study of T cells in Graves' hyperthyroidism and ophthalmopathy. TCR beta CDR3 region amplification was performed from RNA transcripts. HTBI primers were employed in a first-round RT-PCR of the TCR CDR3. Each CDR3 protein gets one entry after TCRdb re-called the multiplex PCR reads with MiXCR. The table lists 490,000 or so distinct CDR3 sequences, roughly 45% of them singletons, with around two fifths in the top ten. The sequenced sample was peripheral blood or thyroid tissue (not recorded which). These receptors were obtained from an adult woman with Graves' disease, either hyperthyroidism or ophthalmopathy (not recorded which).

This clonotype was counted at least ten times. The chain couples TRBV7-2 to TRBJ2-7, with TRBD2 matching 10 bases. Per the germline V gene, CDR1 is SGHTA and CDR2 is FQGNSA. V shed 5 bases, J shed 5 bases, and the junction held 15 bases outside the gene matches. CDR3 length equals 17 residues. The CDR3 reads CASSPLAPLAGMNEQYF. Written as DNA, the CDR3 is TGTGCCAGCAGCCCCCTTGCCCCACTAGCGGGAATGAACGAGCAGTACTTC.

The rearrangement joins TRBV24-1 to TRBJ2-3; unclear D gene. The V and J ends lost 4 bases and 4 bases respectively, with 20 bases between them. The length of the CDR3 is 17 residues. Germline V gene lookup returns CDR1 KGHDR and CDR2 SFDVKD. DNA of the CDR3: TGTGCCACCAGTGACCTCCGAACCGGCGGTGGGGCAGATACGCAGTATTTT. This translates into CATSDLRTGGGADTQYF.

This clonotype appeared many times. V and J are TRBV2 and TRBJ2-7; TRBD1 matches at 7 bases. CDR1 is SNHLY and CDR2 is FYNNEI in the germline V gene. With V trimmed by 6 bases and J by 0 bases, 8 bases remained unmatched. CDR3 size: 15 residues. CDR3 in amino acids: CASREGQLSSYEQYF. CDR3 sequence (DNA): TGTGCCAGCAGAGAGGGACAGTTGAGCTCCTACGAGCAGTACTTC.

This chain links TRBV2 with TRBJ1-1, with D maybe TRBD1 (6 bases). CDR1 and CDR2 (germline): SNHLY, FYNNEI. This CDR3 has 15 amino acids. V lost 6 bases and J lost 1, with 15 bases in between. The CDR3 protein is CASSFGAGANTEAFF. The CDR3 DNA reads TGTGCCAGCAGCTTCGGAGCAGGGGCGAACACTGAAGCTTTCTTT.

The rearrangement joins TRBV20-1 to TRBJ2-7; 12 positions agree with TRBD1. Trimming took 0 bases from V and 7 from J; bases not matched to a gene: 10. This CDR3 is built from 16 residues. The germline V gene has CDR1 DFQATT and CDR2 SNEGSKA (reference sequence). In DNA, the CDR3 is TGCAGTGCTAGAGATGGGGGGGGACAGGGGGCGCGGGAGCAGTACTTC. The encoded protein is CSARDGGGQGAREQYF.

This rearrangement joins TRBV27 to TRBJ1-5; 7 bases match TRBD1. CDR1 MNHEY and CDR2 SMNVEV come from the germline V gene (reference sequence). The junction had 4 bases not matched to a gene; V was cut back by 8 bases and J by 3 bases. The CDR3 is 13 residues long. The DNA for the CDR3 is TGTGCCAGCGGGGGACAGCTCAATCAGCCCCAGCATTTT. Residues: CASGGQLNQPQHF.

This clonotype was picked up many times. The chain employs TRBV7-2 and TRBJ1-6, with 7 positions matching TRBD1. Germline CDR1 and CDR2: SGHTA and FQGNSA. V shed 5 bases and J 8 bases; nucleotides not matched to a gene: 12. The CDR3 length is 16 residues. The DNA for the CDR3 is TGTGCCAGCAGCCCGGGCTCGGGGACAGAGTATTCACCCCTCCACTTT. This encodes CASSPGSGTEYSPLHF.

This clonotype was seen more than once but under ten times. The V call is TRBV10-3, the J call TRBJ1-1, with D unresolved. This CDR3 region has 13 residues. Per the germline V gene, CDR1 is ENHRY and CDR2 is SYGVKD. Trimming pared 2 bases from V and 5 bases from J, leaving 9 bases between. The CDR3 sequence is CAISEARGTEAFF. CDR3 coding DNA: TGTGCCATCAGTGAGGCCAGAGGGACTGAAGCTTTCTTT.

A word on this clonotype: This may stem from a read error, because a much larger clone lies one nucleotide away. The rearrangement uses TRBV4-1 and TRBJ1-2; 7 nucleotides line up with TRBD1. Germline lookup yields CDR1 MGHRA and CDR2 YSYEKL. The V and J ends lost 2 bases and 4 bases, in that order; junction bases with no gene match: 4. The length of the CDR3 is 14 residues. Here the CDR3 reads CASSQSGTAYGYTF. For the CDR3, the DNA is TGCGCCAGCAGCCAATCCGGGACAGCCTATGGCTACACCTTC.

This clonotype was picked up a small number of times. V gene TRBV7-8 combines with J gene TRBJ2-7, with D perhaps matching TRBD1 (5 bases). Trimming removed 3 bases from V and 4 bases from J, with 10 bases in between. This CDR3 has 13 residues. The germline gives CDR1 SGHVS, CDR2 FQNEAQ. As DNA, the CDR3 is TGTGCCAGCAGCTTGGGGCGATTTTACGAGCAGTACTTC. Protein: CASSLGRFYEQYF.

This clonotype was recorded at least ten times. The chain couples TRBV20-1 to TRBJ2-2; D call uncertain. Trimming took 4 bases from V and 3 from J, leaving 15 bases between them. In germline, CDR1 is DFQATT, CDR2 SNEGSKA (reference sequence). The CDR3 runs to 15 residues. This chain's CDR3 is CSAKHRAHDTGELFF. For the CDR3, the DNA is TGCAGTGCTAAACACCGGGCGCACGACACCGGGGAGCTGTTTTTT.

This chain links TRBV29-1 with TRBJ1-2; 7 nucleotides match TRBD1. With 7 bases clipped from V and 4 bases from J, the junction kept 9 bases outside the gene matches. Germline lookup yields CDR1 SQVTM and CDR2 ANQGSEA. The length of the CDR3 is 13 residues. Here the CDR3 reads CSALEGAGYGYTF. CDR3 DNA sequence: TGCAGCGCCCTAGAGGGGGCTGGCTATGGCTACACCTTC.

The V gene is TRBV7-2, the J gene TRBJ2-7; 9 positions agree with TRBD1. CDR1 is SGHTA, CDR2 FQGNSA, per germline. The V segment lost 7 bases and the J segment 4 bases; nucleotides outside the gene matches: 14. The CDR3 length is 16 residues. This CDR3 reads CASTQAVTGGIYEQYF. CDR3 bases: TGTGCCAGCACCCAAGCGGTGACAGGGGGTATATACGAGCAGTACTTC.

V is TRBV2 and J is TRBJ2-5; D uncertain. CDR1 is SNHLY and CDR2 is FYNNEI in the germline V gene. The V gene lost 6 bases and the J gene lost 7 bases, with 15 bases spanning the gap. The CDR3 is made up of 13 amino acids. The CDR3 region is CASSRQSLGTQYF. The CDR3, as DNA: TGTGCCAGCAGCCGCCAGTCGTTGGGGACCCAGTACTTC.

Many counts were recorded for this clonotype. This chain joins TRBV20-1 and TRBJ1-2, with D unresolved. The CDR3 spans 13 residues. The ends were cut back, 4 bases at V and 4 bases at J, with 13 bases in the middle. Germline CDR1 DFQATT, CDR2 SNEGSKA (reference sequence). Here the CDR3 DNA reads TGCAGTGCTACCCGAAGCGCTAGCTATGGCTACACCTTC. Translated: CSATRSASYGYTF.

Concerning this clonotype itself: A much larger clone is a single base away; this may be a read error. V is TRBV14 and J is TRBJ2-2; possibly TRBD2 for D (5 bases). The germline V gene encodes CDR1 SGHDN and CDR2 FVKESK. This CDR3 is 13 amino acids long. CDR3 loop: CASSQVPTGELSF. The CDR3 region has the DNA TGTGCCAGCAGCCAAGTTCCAACCGGGGAGCTGTCTTTT.

The V call is TRBV7-9, the J call TRBJ2-5, with 8 positions matching TRBD1. This CDR3 is built from 16 residues. CDR1 is SEHNR and CDR2 is FQNEAQ in the germline V gene (reference sequence). Losses at the gene ends were 1 base for V and 2 bases for J; bases not matched to a gene: 6. The CDR3 DNA reads TGTGCCAGCAGCTTAGTTGGACAGGGTAGGCAAGAGACCCAGTACTTC. Amino acids: CASSLVGQGRQETQYF. Using reference TRBV7-9 and TRBJ2-5 for the parts outside the CDR3, the full variable domain is DTGVSQNPRHKITKRGQNVTFRCDPISEHNRLYWYRQTLGQGPEFLTYFQNEAQLEKSRLLSDRFSAERPKGSFSTLEIQRTEQGDSAMYLCASSLVGQGRQETQYFGPGTRLLVL.

This clonotype was observed many times. The J gene is TRBJ1-2, the V gene TRBV5-6; D uncertain. V was pared by 1 base and J by 5 bases, with 12 bases between. The CDR3 runs 14 residues. CDR1 is SGHDT, CDR2 YYEEEE, per germline. DNA for the CDR3: TGTGCCAGCAGCTTGATCTCCCACGATTATGGCTACACCTTC. This translates into CASSLISHDYGYTF.

This clonotype was counted ten times or more. The V call is TRBV20-1, the J call TRBJ1-5; no clear D gene. Germline CDR1 reads DFQATT; CDR2 reads SNEGSKA (reference sequence). With 0 bases removed from V and 0 bases from J, the gap between germline ends came to 9 bases. The CDR3 is 15 residues long. CDR3 nucleotides: TGCAGTGCTAGAGATGCCAGGAATAGCAATCAGCCCCAGCATTTT. It is translated as CSARDARNSNQPQHF.

The chain employs TRBV20-1 and TRBJ2-5; tentative D call: TRBD1 (6 bases). The ends were cut back, 6 bases at V and 5 bases at J, with 13 bases in the middle. Germline loops: CDR1 DFQATT, CDR2 SNEGSKA (reference sequence). The CDR3 sequence is 12 residues long. Here the CDR3 DNA reads TGCAGTGCCTGGACAGACGCGGAGACCCAGTACTTC. It translates to CSAWTDAETQYF.

Comments on this clonotype: This may stem from a read error, because a much larger clone lies one nucleotide away. The J gene is TRBJ2-6, the V gene TRBV19; D is unresolved. Per germline, CDR1 LNHDA and CDR2 SQIVND (reference sequence). V shed 3 bases and J shed 1 base, with 1 base lying between them. This CDR3 spans 13 amino acids. CDR3 protein: CASSMSGANVLTF. The CDR3 nucleotides are TGTGCCAGTAGTATGTCTGGGGCCAACGTCCTGACTTTC.

The chain carries TRBV20-1 and TRBJ2-7; 11 bases fit TRBD2. CDR1 and CDR2 from the germline V gene are DFQATT and SNEGSKA (reference sequence). The CDR3 runs 15 residues. Unmatched junction bases numbered 4, after V lost 1 base and J lost 2 bases. The CDR3 reads CSARGGTSGAYEQYF. The CDR3 DNA reads as TGCAGTGCTAGAGGCGGGACTAGCGGAGCCTACGAGCAGTACTTC.

The chain is built from TRBV2 and TRBJ1-5, with D possibly being TRBD1 (6 bases). The CDR3 has 14 amino acids. Germline loops: CDR1 SNHLY, CDR2 FYNNEI. V lost 5 bases to trimming and J lost 3 bases, with 11 bases between them. This CDR3 is CASSTRGFNQPQHF. The CDR3 coding sequence is TGTGCCAGCAGTACTAGGGGGTTCAATCAGCCCCAGCATTTT.